One and the same sample provided the 5 T cell receptor beta chains below, sequenced in a study of long-term antiretroviral therapy in people with HIV. The assay used was immunoSEQ (version v3.0), run at survey level. The repertoire was sequenced with immunoSEQ multiplex PCR; TCRdb's copy has only in-frame clones and lacks some. The sample records around 20,000 clones, 85% to 90% being singletons. Sequenced here: unsorted PBMCs, sampled 4.2 years after starting antiretroviral therapy. Receptors originate from a man aged 45-60 years with HIV.

This rearrangement joins TRBV5-8 to TRBJ1-6, with D possibly matching TRBD1 (6 bases). Trimming took 4 bases from V and 3 from J, leaving 11 bases between them. This CDR3 comprises 15 residues. Germline assignment: CDR1 SGHTS and CDR2 YDEGEE. CDR3 protein: CASSILQGYNSPLHF. The CDR3, as DNA: TGTGCCAGCAGCATACTACAGGGCTATAATTCACCCCTCCACTTT.

The chain recombines TRBV30 with TRBJ1-1; D gene uncertain. This CDR3 region has 13 residues. CDR1 is GTSNPN, CDR2 SVGIG, per germline (reference sequence). Trimming removed 8 bases from V and 4 bases from J, with 17 bases in between. CDR3 sequence (DNA): TGTGCCACCTATCGGGAGCGGGGCACTGAAGCTTTCTTT. This sequence encodes CATYRERGTEAFF.

In DNA form, the CDR3 reads TGTGCCTGGAGTGTACAAGGGACTCAAGATTTTGGGACCCAGTACTTC. Translating it yields CAWSVQGTQDFGTQYF. V and J are TRBV30 and TRBJ2-5; maybe TRBD2 (6 bases). V lost 0 bases and J 7 bases, leaving 21 bases between the germline ends. The CDR3 has 16 amino acids. The germline V gene has CDR1 GTSNPN and CDR2 SVGIG (reference sequence). The full variable domain, its missing parts supplied by reference TRBV30 and TRBJ2-5, is SQTIHQWPATLVQPVGSPLSLECTVEGTSNPNLYWYRQAAGRGLQLLFYSVGIGQISSEVPQNLSASRPQDRQFILSSKKLLLSDSGFYLCAWSVQGTQDFGTQYFGPGTRLLVL.

Details on this clone: The same CDR3 can be traced to other DNA sequences in this sample. The chain uses TRBV5-1 and TRBJ2-7, with 12 bases identical to TRBD2. V shed 4 bases and J 6 bases; nucleotides not matched to a gene: 5. The CDR3 has 14 residues. Germline V gene data show CDR1 as SGHRS and CDR2 as YFSETQ. The CDR3 sequence: CASSAGLAGFEQYF. The CDR3 DNA is TGCGCCAGCAGCGCGGGACTAGCGGGCTTCGAGCAGTACTTC.

This chain uses TRBV5-5 with TRBJ2-2; D is perhaps TRBD1 or TRBD2 (6 bases each). This CDR3 has 16 residues. Germline V lookup: CDR1 SGHKS, CDR2 YYEKEE (reference sequence). V lost 4 bases and J lost 0, with 13 bases in between. For the CDR3, the DNA is TGTGCCAGCAGCCGCGGAGGGGGTGCGAACACCGGGGAGCTGTTTTTT. As protein: CASSRGGGANTGELFF.